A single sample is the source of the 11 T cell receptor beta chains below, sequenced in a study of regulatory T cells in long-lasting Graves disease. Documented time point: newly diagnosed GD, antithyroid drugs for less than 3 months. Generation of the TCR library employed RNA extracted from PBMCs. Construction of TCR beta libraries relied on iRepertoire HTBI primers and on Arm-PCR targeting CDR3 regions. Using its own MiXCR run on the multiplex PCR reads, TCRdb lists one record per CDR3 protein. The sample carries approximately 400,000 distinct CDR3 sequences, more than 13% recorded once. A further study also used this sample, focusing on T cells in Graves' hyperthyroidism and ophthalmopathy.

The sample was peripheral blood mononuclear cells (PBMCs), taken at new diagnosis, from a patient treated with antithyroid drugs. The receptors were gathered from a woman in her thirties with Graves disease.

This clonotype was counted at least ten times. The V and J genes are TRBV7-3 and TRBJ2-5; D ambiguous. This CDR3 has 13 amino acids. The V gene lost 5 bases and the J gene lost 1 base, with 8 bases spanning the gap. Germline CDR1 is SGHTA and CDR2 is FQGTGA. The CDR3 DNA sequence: TGTGCCAGCAGCCGAACCTCCCAAGAGACCCAGTACTTC. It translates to CASSRTSQETQYF.

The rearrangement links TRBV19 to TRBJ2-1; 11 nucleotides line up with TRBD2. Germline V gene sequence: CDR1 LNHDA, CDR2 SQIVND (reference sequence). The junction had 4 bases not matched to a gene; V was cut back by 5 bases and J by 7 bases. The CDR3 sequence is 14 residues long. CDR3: CASSVGLAVNEQFF. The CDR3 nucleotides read TGTGCCAGTAGTGTGGGACTAGCGGTGAATGAGCAGTTCTTC.

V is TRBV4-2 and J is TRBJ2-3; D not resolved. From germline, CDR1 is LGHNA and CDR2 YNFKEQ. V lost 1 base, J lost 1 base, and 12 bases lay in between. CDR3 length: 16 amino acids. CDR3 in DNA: TGTGCCAGCAGCCAAGGCCAAATTGATGGCACAGATACGCAGTATTTT. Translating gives CASSQGQIDGTDTQYF.

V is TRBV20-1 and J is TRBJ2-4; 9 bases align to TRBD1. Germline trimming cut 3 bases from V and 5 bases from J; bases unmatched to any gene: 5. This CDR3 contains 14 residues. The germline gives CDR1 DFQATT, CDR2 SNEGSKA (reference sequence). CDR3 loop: CSARSWTGENIQYF. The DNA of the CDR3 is TGCAGTGCTAGGTCCTGGACAGGGGAAAACATTCAGTACTTC.

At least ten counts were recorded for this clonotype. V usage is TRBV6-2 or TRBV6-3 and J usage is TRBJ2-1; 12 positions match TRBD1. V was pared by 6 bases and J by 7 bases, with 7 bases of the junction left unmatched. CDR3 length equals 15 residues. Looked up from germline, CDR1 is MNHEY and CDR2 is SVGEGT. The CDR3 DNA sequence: TGTGCCAGCAGGGAAGGGACAGGGGGCGGGAATGAGCAGTTCTTC. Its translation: CASREGTGGGNEQFF.

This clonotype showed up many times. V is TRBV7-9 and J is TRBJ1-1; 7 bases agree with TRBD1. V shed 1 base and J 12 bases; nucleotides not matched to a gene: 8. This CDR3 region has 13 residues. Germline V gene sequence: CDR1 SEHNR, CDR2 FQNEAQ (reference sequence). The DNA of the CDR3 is TGTGCCAGCAGCTTAGGGGACAGCACCGGATCTTTCTTT. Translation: CASSLGDSTGSFF.

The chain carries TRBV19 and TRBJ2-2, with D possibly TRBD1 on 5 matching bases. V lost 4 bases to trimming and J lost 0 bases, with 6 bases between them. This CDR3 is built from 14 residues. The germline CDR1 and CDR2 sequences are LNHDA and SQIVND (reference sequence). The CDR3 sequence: CASSTGTNTGELFF. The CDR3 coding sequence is TGTGCCAGTAGTACAGGGACGAACACCGGGGAGCTGTTTTTT.

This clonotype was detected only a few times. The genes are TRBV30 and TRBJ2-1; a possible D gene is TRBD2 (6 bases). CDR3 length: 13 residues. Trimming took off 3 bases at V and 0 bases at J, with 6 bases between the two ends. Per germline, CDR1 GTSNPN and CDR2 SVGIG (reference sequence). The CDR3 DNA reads TGTGCCTGGAGCGGGAGCTCCTACAATGAGCAGTTCTTC. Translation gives CAWSGSSYNEQFF.

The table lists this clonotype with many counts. In nucleotides, the CDR3 is TGTGCCAGCTCGTCCCTCACTAGCGGACTGTACCAAGAGACCCAGTACTTC. As protein: CASSSLTSGLYQETQYF. The V gene is TRBV18, the J gene TRBJ2-5; 8 nucleotides match TRBD2. The germline gives CDR1 KGHSH, CDR2 LQKENI. After removal of 6 bases from V and 0 bases from J, the junction contained 12 bases not matched to a gene. The CDR3 has 17 residues.

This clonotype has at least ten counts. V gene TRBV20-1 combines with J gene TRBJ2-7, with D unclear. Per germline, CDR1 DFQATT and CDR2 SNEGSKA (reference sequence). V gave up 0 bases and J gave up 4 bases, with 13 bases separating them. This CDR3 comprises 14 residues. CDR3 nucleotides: TGCAGTGCTAGAGATCCGGATGGCCTTTACGAGCAGTACTTC. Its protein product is CSARDPDGLYEQYF.

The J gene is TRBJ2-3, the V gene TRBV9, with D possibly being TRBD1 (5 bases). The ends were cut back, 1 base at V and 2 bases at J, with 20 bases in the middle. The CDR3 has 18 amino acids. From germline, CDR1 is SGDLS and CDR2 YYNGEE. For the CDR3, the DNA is TGTGCCAGCAGCGTACCCTCGAACCCTGACAGCCACACAGATACGCAGTATTTT. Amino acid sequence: CASSVPSNPDSHTDTQYF.